Below, 29 T cell receptor beta chains from the same sample are listed, as sequenced in a study of vaccination and CD4 T cells after COVID-19. Their recognized antigens are unknown. The treatment here: roughly 11-day PBMC culture with coronavirus spike peptide pools or control peptides (ViraFEST assay). The Oncomine TCR Beta short-read assay sequenced DNA from cultured CD4+ T cells. TCRdb redid the calling of the PCR reads with MiXCR, one entry per CDR3 protein. The repertoire holds some 13,000 distinct CDR3 sequences, roughly 60% seen once, with 15% to 20% in the top ten. The sequenced sample consisted of CD4+ T cells from blood, cultured in vitro. Source of these receptors: a human donor who had recovered from COVID-19.

The rearrangement links TRBV6-1 to TRBJ1-1, with D unresolved. The CDR3 sequence is 16 residues long. Trimming took 3 bases from V and 0 from J, leaving 14 bases between them. The germline V gene encodes CDR1 MNHNS and CDR2 SASEGT. The CDR3: CASSDDPQSMNTEAFF. CDR3 sequence (DNA): TGTGCCAGCAGTGACGACCCACAGAGCATGAACACTGAAGCTTTCTTT.

V usage is TRBV10-3 and J usage is TRBJ1-5; maybe TRBD1 (6 bases). The CDR3 runs to 15 residues. CDR1 and CDR2 (germline): ENHRY, SYGVKD. The V and J ends lost 0 bases and 4 bases respectively, with 10 bases between them. The CDR3 reads CAISESKQGNQPQHF. The CDR3 DNA sequence: TGTGCCATCAGTGAGTCTAAACAGGGAAATCAGCCCCAGCATTTT.

This clonotype has only one observation. V and J are TRBV2 and TRBJ2-5; D call uncertain. Trimming cost V 2 bases and J 1 base, with 8 bases left between them. CDR3 length equals 14 residues. Germline loops: CDR1 SNHLY, CDR2 FYNNEI. The CDR3 nucleotides are TGTGCCAGCAGTGAACAGTCACCCCAAGAGACCCAGTACTTC. It is translated as CASSEQSPQETQYF.

The J gene is TRBJ1-2, the V gene TRBV28, with D unclear. From germline, CDR1 is MDHEN and CDR2 SYDVKM. V lost 8 bases, J lost 2 bases, and 6 bases lay in between. The CDR3 runs to 11 residues. This CDR3 is CASARNYGYTF. DNA of the CDR3: TGTGCCAGCGCCCGCAACTATGGCTACACCTTC.

This clonotype appeared a few times. The chain combines TRBV10-1 with TRBJ1-2; 9 bases are shared with TRBD1. CDR3 length equals 14 residues. J gave up 6 bases and V 3 bases, and 5 bases lay outside the gene matches. CDR1 and CDR2 from the germline V gene are WNHNN and SYGVQD (reference sequence). In DNA form, the CDR3 reads TGCGCCAGCAGTGATGGGACAGGGTTGGATGGCTACACCTTC. Translation gives CASSDGTGLDGYTF.

This chain links TRBV24-1 with TRBJ2-5, with TRBD2 matching 12 bases. Germline V gene lookup returns CDR1 KGHDR and CDR2 SFDVKD. Trimming removed 5 bases from V and 1 base from J; junction bases left unmatched: 7. The CDR3 consists of 17 residues. The CDR3 sequence: CATSAGRTSGTQETQYF. The CDR3 DNA reads TGTGCCACCAGTGCCGGAAGGACTAGCGGGACCCAAGAGACCCAGTACTTC.

V and J are TRBV11-2 and TRBJ1-3; D is uncertain. Germline CDR1 is SGHAT and CDR2 is FQNNGV. V gave up 0 bases and J gave up 4 bases, with 7 bases separating them. CDR3 length equals 14 residues. The CDR3 nucleotides read TGTGCCAGCAGCTTAGATGGGATCGGAAACACCATATATTTT. Translated: CASSLDGIGNTIYF.

The CDR3 reads CASLPGGSNQPQHF. The CDR3 DNA is TGTGCCAGCCTACCAGGGGGCAGCAATCAGCCCCAGCATTTT. The V call is TRBV19, the J call TRBJ1-5; 8 positions match TRBD1. The trim removed 9 bases at V and 1 base at J, leaving 5 bases unmatched. The V gene's germline CDR1 is LNHDA and CDR2 SQIVND (reference sequence). The CDR3 totals 14 residues. Together with reference TRBV19 and TRBJ1-5, the CDR3 gives the full variable domain: DGGITQSPKYLFRKEGQNVTLSCEQNLNHDAMYWYRQDPGQGLRLIYYSQIVNDFQKGDIAEGYSVSREKKESFPLTVTSAQKNPTAFYLCASLPGGSNQPQHFGDGTRLSIL.

This clonotype showed up just a few times. The chain uses TRBV2 and TRBJ2-2; D remains ambiguous. Trimming shortened V by 6 bases and J by 0 bases, and 5 bases separated the two germline ends. Germline assignment: CDR1 SNHLY and CDR2 FYNNEI. The CDR3 is 13 residues long. In nucleotides, the CDR3 is TGTGCCAGCAGCTACCCGAACACCGGGGAGCTGTTTTTT. Its protein product is CASSYPNTGELFF. Full variable domain (missing parts from reference TRBV2 and TRBJ2-2): EPEVTQTPSHQVTQMGQEVILRCVPISNHLYFYWYRQILGQKVEFLVSFYNNEISEKSEIFDDQFSVERPDGSNFTLKIRSTKLEDSAMYFCASSYPNTGELFFGEGSRLTVL.

The genes are TRBV20-1 and TRBJ1-1; D is perhaps TRBD1 (5 bases). Trimming took 0 bases from V and 2 from J, leaving 10 bases between them. The length of the CDR3 is 14 residues. Germline V CDR1 and CDR2: DFQATT, SNEGSKA (reference sequence). CDR3 amino acids: CSARDGGFNTEAFF. The DNA of the CDR3 is TGCAGTGCTAGAGACGGGGGATTTAACACTGAAGCTTTCTTT.

The genes are TRBV5-4 and TRBJ2-7; 8 nucleotides match TRBD2. Germline CDR1 and CDR2: SGHNT and YYREEE (reference sequence). The CDR3 loop spans 15 amino acids. V dropped 6 bases and J dropped 1; count of bases not matched to a gene: 9. CDR3 DNA: TGTGCCAGCACTCCGGCGCCTAGCGGGTCCTACGAGCAGTACTTC. Its translation is CASTPAPSGSYEQYF.

The chain has TRBV7-2 and TRBJ2-5, with D possibly matching TRBD1 (6 bases). The CDR3 is 15 amino acids. Per the germline V gene, CDR1 is SGHTA and CDR2 is FQGNSA. The V end was cut by 4 bases, the J end by 2 bases, with 14 bases between. The CDR3 region has the DNA TGTGCCAGCAGCTCCCTCGGGACAAGACAAGAGACCCAGTACTTC. The encoded protein is CASSSLGTRQETQYF. The full variable domain, completed using reference TRBV7-2 and TRBJ2-5, is GAGVSQSPSNKVTEKGKDVELRCDPISGHTALYWYRQSLGQGLEFLIYFQGNSAPDKSGLPSDRFSAERTGGSVSTLTIQRTQQEDSAVYLCASSSLGTRQETQYFGPGTRLLVL.

The gene calls are TRBV6-5 and TRBJ1-1; weak D call: TRBD1 (5 bases). The V gene lost 0 bases and the J gene lost 1 base, with 9 bases spanning the gap. Germline CDR1 reads MNHEY; CDR2 reads SVGAGI. The CDR3 runs 15 residues. CDR3 nucleotide sequence: TGTGCCAGCAGTTACTCGGAGCAGGGGAACACTGAAGCTTTCTTT. Translated, it gives CASSYSEQGNTEAFF.

In this sample, this clonotype turned up a few times. The CDR3 DNA sequence: TGTGCCAGTAGTATAGGAGCGCCAATGAGTCCGGCTTTCTTT. Its protein product is CASSIGAPMSPAFF. The chain links TRBV19 to TRBJ1-1; D remains unclear. V was cut by 1 base and J by 11 bases, with 17 bases left in between. This CDR3 is 14 amino acids long. Germline CDR1 is LNHDA and CDR2 is SQIVND (reference sequence).

This clonotype was seen more than once but under ten times. The CDR3 sequence is CASSYSISAGAGNTIYF. CDR3 bases: TGTGCCAGCAGTTACTCGATCTCGGCAGGGGCGGGAAACACCATATATTTT. V gene TRBV6-5 combines with J gene TRBJ1-3; tentatively, D is TRBD1 (6 bases). This CDR3 is built from 17 residues. Trimming removed 0 bases at V and 4 bases at J, with 16 bases between. CDR1 and CDR2 (germline): MNHEY, SVGAGI.

The rearrangement links TRBV19 to TRBJ1-2; D may be TRBD1 (6 bases). CDR1 and CDR2 (germline): LNHDA, SQIVND (reference sequence). This CDR3 comprises 17 residues. Trimming stripped 7 bases from V and 0 bases from J, with 21 bases between. CDR3 DNA: TGTGCCAGTACCCTAGTGGGGGGGCGCAGAGCTAACTATGGCTACACCTTC. Protein sequence: CASTLVGGRRANYGYTF.

The chain is built from TRBV28 and TRBJ1-5; possibly TRBD1 for D (6 bases). The CDR3 sequence is 12 residues long. CDR1 is MDHEN and CDR2 is SYDVKM in the germline V gene. The V and J ends lost 8 bases and 4 bases respectively, with 9 bases between them. The CDR3 protein is CASHRVNQPQHF. For the CDR3, the DNA is TGTGCCAGCCACAGGGTAAATCAGCCCCAGCATTTT. Based on the CDR3 plus reference TRBV28 and TRBJ1-5, the full variable domain is DVKVTQSSRYLVKRTGEKVFLECVQDMDHENMFWYRQDPGLGLRLIYFSYDVKMKEKGDIPEGYSVSREKKERFSLILESASTNQTSMYLCASHRVNQPQHFGDGTRLSIL.

The J gene is TRBJ2-6, the V gene TRBV27, with D unclear. Trimming took off 7 bases at V and 0 bases at J, with 7 bases between the two ends. The CDR3 spans 14 residues. CDR1 is MNHEY, CDR2 SMNVEV, per germline (reference sequence). The DNA of the CDR3 is TGTGCCAGCAAGGTTATCTCTGGGGCCAACGTCCTGACTTTC. This gives the protein CASKVISGANVLTF. The variable domain in full, with the rest retrieved from reference TRBV27 and TRBJ2-6, is EAQVTQNPRYLITVTGKKLTVTCSQNMNHEYMSWYRQDPGLGLRQIYYSMNVEVTDKGDVPEGYKVSRKEKRNFPLILESPSPNQTSLYFCASKVISGANVLTFGAGSRLTVL.

This clonotype has a handful of counts. The chain links TRBV6-1 to TRBJ1-5; TRBD1 matches 8 bases. The V gene end was trimmed by 1 base and the J gene end by 7 bases; junction bases not matched to a gene: 6. CDR3 size: 15 residues. CDR1 and CDR2 from the germline V gene are MNHNS and SASEGT. CDR3 coding DNA: TGTGCCAGCAGTGAAGGAACTTACAGGGGGCAGCCCCAGCATTTT. Its translation is CASSEGTYRGQPQHF.

CDR3 sequence: CASTLDYNHEQYF. CDR3 DNA sequence: TGTGCCAGCACCTTAGACTATAACCACGAGCAGTACTTC. The chain is built from TRBV6-1 and TRBJ2-7; a weak D match, TRBD2 (5 bases). The CDR3 length is 13 residues. Looked up from germline, CDR1 is MNHNS and CDR2 is SASEGT. V lost 7 bases to trimming and J lost 5 bases, with 15 bases between them.

This rearrangement joins TRBV27 to TRBJ2-3; 13 positions match TRBD2. Looked up from germline, CDR1 is MNHEY and CDR2 is SMNVEV (reference sequence). V lost 2 bases, J lost 8 bases, and 7 bases stayed unmatched. The CDR3 runs 16 residues. The CDR3 sequence is CASSLKMTSGRTTQYF. The CDR3 DNA sequence: TGTGCCAGCAGTTTAAAAATGACTAGCGGGAGGACTACGCAGTATTTT.

J is TRBJ1-2 and V is TRBV7-2, with D perhaps matching TRBD1 (5 bases). CDR3 length equals 16 residues. Germline CDR1 and CDR2: SGHTA and FQGNSA. Trimming took 5 bases from V and 1 from J, leaving 17 bases between them. The CDR3 reads CASSPPPRVLNYGYTF. CDR3 nucleotide sequence: TGTGCCAGCAGCCCCCCTCCCAGGGTCCTTAACTATGGCTACACCTTC.

Comment on this clonotype: The DNA is left out, because the CDR3 cannot be placed on it with certainty; the CDR3 is given as TCRdb lists it. CDR3 amino acids: CASSFYICSADREAYGYTF. The chain joins TRBV5-4 to TRBJ1-2; the tabulated D call, TRBD1, remains unverified against the DNA. With termini counted, the CDR3 has 19 amino acids. The V gene's germline CDR1 is SGHNT and CDR2 YYREEE (reference sequence).

In this sample, this clonotype turned up a few times. The CDR3 reads CSAASGGGYPNSPLHF. The CDR3 DNA follows: TGCAGTGCTGCATCGGGTGGGGGGTACCCTAATTCACCCCTCCACTTT. V usage is TRBV20-1 and J usage is TRBJ1-6; D might be TRBD1 (5 bases). The CDR3 is 16 amino acids. The V gene lost 5 bases and the J gene lost 6 bases, with 20 bases spanning the gap. From germline, CDR1 is DFQATT and CDR2 SNEGSKA (reference sequence).

This sequence joins TRBV5-4 and TRBJ1-3, with 7 bases matching TRBD1. Germline lookup yields CDR1 SGHNT and CDR2 YYREEE (reference sequence). This CDR3 has 16 residues. J was trimmed by 0 bases and V by 4 bases; bases with no gene match: 7. The CDR3 here is CASSDRAGGSGNTIYF. The CDR3 nucleotides read TGTGCCAGCAGCGACAGGGCAGGCGGCTCTGGAAACACCATATATTTT.

The rearrangement joins TRBV30 to TRBJ2-3, with 7 bases lining up with TRBD2. Germline CDR1 GTSNPN, CDR2 SVGIG (reference sequence). V lost 1 base and J lost 0; bases outside the gene matches: 7. The CDR3 length is 16 residues. CDR3 bases: TGTGCCTGGAGTGGAAGGGCTAGCGGTAGCACAGATACGCAGTATTTT. Protein: CAWSGRASGSTDTQYF.

The rearrangement links TRBV6-2 or TRBV6-3 to TRBJ2-3; 8 bases fit TRBD1. Germline V gene lookup returns CDR1 MNHEY and CDR2 SVGEGT. This CDR3 has 14 amino acids. With 7 bases clipped from V and 0 bases from J, the junction kept 3 bases outside the gene matches. CDR3 protein: CASKRTGSTDTQYF. The DNA for the CDR3 is TGTGCCAGCAAGCGGACAGGGAGCACAGATACGCAGTATTTT.

This clonotype was counted only a few times. This sequence joins TRBV10-1 and TRBJ1-1; unclear D gene. This CDR3 region has 12 residues. CDR1 is WNHNN, CDR2 SYGVQD, per germline (reference sequence). With 2 bases removed from V and 1 base from J, the gap between germline ends came to 2 bases. Here the CDR3 DNA reads TGCGCCAGCAGTGAGAGGAACACTGAAGCTTTCTTT. Encoded protein: CASSERNTEAFF.

V gene TRBV21-1 combines with J gene TRBJ1-3. TRBV21-1 is a listed pseudogene. CDR3 length: 13 residues. The CDR3 coding sequence is TGTGCCGGATCGCTAGGCTCTGGAAACACCATATATTTT. This encodes CAGSLGSGNTIYF.